This T cell receptor beta chain derives from a study of T cells in Graves' hyperthyroidism and ophthalmopathy. Newly diagnosed hyperthyroidism patients aged 18 to 65 years had disease lasting under 2 months. The diagnoses drew upon clinical symptoms, serum thyroxine and TRAb, thyroid ultrasound and orbital computed tomography. This CDR3 is built from 13 residues. V dropped 7 bases and J dropped 1 base, with 10 bases sitting between them. This clonotype was counted many times. Amplified regions were TCR beta CDR3 sequences from RNA transcripts. The TCR CDR3 first-round RT-PCR relied on the HTBI primer set. One entry per CDR3 protein results from TCRdb running MiXCR on the multiplex PCR reads. Of some 460,000 distinct CDR3 sequences listed, about a sixth are singletons.

The chain uses TRBV12-3 or TRBV12-4 and TRBJ1-1; tentative D call: TRBD1 (6 bases). The origin of this receptor is a woman between 18 and 29 years old with Graves' hyperthyroidism. The sequenced sample was blood. The CDR3 DNA is TGTGCCAGCAATATGGACAGGAACACTGAAGCTTTCTTT. Translated: CASNMDRNTEAFF.